This section outlines one TCR beta chain sequence together with its context. Its antigen remains unidentified. CDR3 size: 18 residues. The ends lost 4 bases at V and 6 bases at J; junction bases unmatched: 15. CDR1 is PRHDT and CDR2 is FYEKMQ in the germline V gene (reference sequence). These data come from a study of memory B cells and T cells in multiple sclerosis. TCRdb's table, derived via immunoSEQ multiplex PCR, lists solely in-frame clones and lacks some. The sample gives about 45,000 clones, roughly four fifths of which show up once; 0.85% to 1.3% is in the top ten. Stimulus-free culture yielded autoproliferating CFSE-dim and non-proliferating CFSE-high T cells, each sequenced separately. Replicate wells were pooled after 6 to 8 days of stimulus-free culture of 40 million to 65 million CFSE-labeled PBMCs.

The sequence was obtained from a human donor with multiple sclerosis. Sample: PBMCs from blood kept in culture. V and J are TRBV13 and TRBJ2-3; 11 bases are a match to TRBD2. CDR3 residues: CASSSEGLAAPPKDTQYF. The DNA of the CDR3 is TGTGCCAGCAGCTCGGAGGGACTAGCGGCCCCCCCTAAGGATACGCAGTATTTT.